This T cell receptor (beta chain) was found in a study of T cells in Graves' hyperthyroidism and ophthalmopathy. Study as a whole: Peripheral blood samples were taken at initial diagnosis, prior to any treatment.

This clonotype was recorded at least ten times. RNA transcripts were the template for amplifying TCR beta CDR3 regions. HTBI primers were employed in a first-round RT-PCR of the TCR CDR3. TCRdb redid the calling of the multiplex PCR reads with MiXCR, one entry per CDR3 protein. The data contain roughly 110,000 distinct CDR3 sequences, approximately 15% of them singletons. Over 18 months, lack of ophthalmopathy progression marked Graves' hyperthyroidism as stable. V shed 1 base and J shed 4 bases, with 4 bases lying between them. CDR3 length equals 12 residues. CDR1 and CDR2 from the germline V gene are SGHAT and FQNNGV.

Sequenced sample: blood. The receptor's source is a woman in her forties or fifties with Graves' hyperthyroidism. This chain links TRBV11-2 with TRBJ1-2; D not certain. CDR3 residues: CASSLVTYGYTF. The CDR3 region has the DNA TGTGCCAGCAGCTTAGTAACCTATGGCTACACCTTC.